This TCR beta chain was sequenced for a study of blood T cell repertoires in COVID-19. Study-wide background: PBMCs, B-cell-depleted T cells, or T cells provided the cDNA or gDNA that made up the material.

Per germline, CDR1 SGHRS and CDR2 YFSETQ. The CDR3 spans 15 residues. V lost 4 bases and J lost 3, with 16 bases in between. TCRdb keeps only in-frame clones here, not all; method: immunoSEQ multiplex PCR. The repertoire holds around 470,000 clones, with about 90% as singletons. Cohorts were determined from participant-reported clinical history. This chain links TRBV5-1 with TRBJ1-2, with TRBD1 as a possible D gene (5 bases). The sequenced sample was PBMCs or T cells enriched from blood (not recorded which). The TCR sequence derives from a man younger than 35 who had recovered from COVID-19. The CDR3 bases are TGCGCCAGCAGCGCCGAGGCGGGGGGTGACTATGGCTACACCTTC. Amino acid sequence: CASSAEAGGDYGYTF.